This TCR beta chain was observed in a study of T cells in Graves' hyperthyroidism and ophthalmopathy. Whole-study results and caveats: For ophthalmopathy, model prediction preceded onset by a median about six months.

RNA transcripts provided the source from which TCR beta CDR3 regions were amplified. Researchers ran a first-round RT-PCR on the TCR CDR3 using the HTBI primer set. TCRdb passed the multiplex PCR reads through MiXCR, listing each CDR3 protein once. This table holds about 580,000 distinct CDR3 sequences, about 15% found once. In its sample, this clonotype was seen many times. Its antigen is still unknown. With 3 bases removed from V and 7 bases from J, the gap between germline ends came to 10 bases. There are 13 residues in the CDR3. CDR1 and CDR2 (germline): SNHLY, FYNNEI. The chain has TRBV2 and TRBJ1-5; perhaps TRBD1 as D (5 bases). Sequencing was carried out using blood. The receptor was isolated from a woman in her twenties or thirties with Graves' hyperthyroidism that later progressed to Graves' ophthalmopathy. CDR3 residues: CASSDGGGQPQHF. In DNA form, the CDR3 reads TGTGCCAGCAGTGATGGGGGTGGGCAGCCCCAGCATTTT.